One and the same sample provided the 32 T cell receptor beta chains below, sequenced in a study of CD8+ T cells in alopecia areata. Sequencing templates came from extracted RNA that was reverse transcribed into cDNA. Generated by immunoSEQ multiplex PCR, the TCRdb table keeps only in-frame clones and is missing some. Of 100,000 or so clones listed, almost 60% are singletons. Indicated treatment: oral pan-JAK inhibitor, 5-10 mg twice daily. Sequences were derived from CD8+ T cells sorted from blood, sampled between weeks 55 and 70, from a patient treated with tofacitinib. The receptors derive from a human donor with alopecia areata.

The chain joins TRBV5-1 to TRBJ2-5; tentative D call: TRBD1 (6 bases). The V and J ends lost 3 bases and 1 base respectively, with 16 bases between them. The CDR3 is made up of 16 amino acids. Germline V lookup: CDR1 SGHRS, CDR2 YFSETQ. The CDR3 loop reads CASSSSGQRIQETQYF. The CDR3 region has the DNA TGCGCCAGCAGCTCCTCTGGACAGAGGATCCAAGAGACCCAGTACTTC.

This clone was picked up one time. Other DNA sequences in this specimen translate into the identical CDR3. The rearrangement links TRBV30 to TRBJ1-1; D unresolved. The CDR3 runs to 12 residues. CDR1 GTSNPN and CDR2 SVGIG come from the germline V gene (reference sequence). V was trimmed by 2 bases and J by 2 bases, leaving 6 bases between them. CDR3 DNA sequence: TGTGCCTGGAGTTTGGGAAACACTGAAGCTTTCTTT. Amino acids: CAWSLGNTEAFF.

The chain has TRBV15 and TRBJ2-1; 8 bases line up with TRBD2. This CDR3 is 14 amino acids long. Germline V gives CDR1 LNHNV, CDR2 YYDKDF (reference sequence). After removal of 5 bases from V and 7 bases from J, the junction contained 7 bases not matched to a gene. The CDR3 DNA reads as TGTGCCACCAGCGGCCGTAGCGGGGAGAATGAGCAGTTCTTC. Encoded protein: CATSGRSGENEQFF.

This clone was observed a few times. The rearrangement joins TRBV27 to TRBJ1-6; no reliable D call. The V and J ends lost 2 bases and 0 bases respectively, with 8 bases between them. The CDR3 contains 16 residues. Germline values: CDR1 MNHEY, CDR2 SMNVEV (reference sequence). The CDR3 loop is CASSLSSGSYNSPLHF. In nucleotides, the CDR3 is TGTGCCAGCAGTTTAAGTAGTGGCTCCTATAATTCACCCCTCCACTTT.

This clone was observed a single time. This sequence joins TRBV14 and TRBJ2-7, with D perhaps matching TRBD1 (5 bases). V lost 5 bases and J lost 4, with 12 bases in between. Germline V gene data show CDR1 as SGHDN and CDR2 as FVKESK. The CDR3 covers 13 residues. The CDR3 reads CASSSDQGYEQYF. The CDR3 coding sequence is TGTGCCAGCAGCTCCGACCAGGGATACGAGCAGTACTTC.

This rearrangement joins TRBV4-1 to TRBJ2-5, with TRBD2 matching over 7 bases. The length of the CDR3 is 14 residues. The V segment lost 3 bases and the J segment 3 bases; nucleotides outside the gene matches: 4. CDR1 is MGHRA, CDR2 YSYEKL, per germline. Here the CDR3 DNA reads TGCGCCAGCAGCCAGGGGGGGAACAAAGAGACCCAGTACTTC. Protein sequence: CASSQGGNKETQYF.

The gene calls are TRBV5-6 and TRBJ1-4; TRBD1 matches at 7 bases. The J segment lost 7 bases and the V segment lost 2 bases, leaving 11 bases of the junction unmatched. Looked up from germline, CDR1 is SGHDT and CDR2 is YYEEEE. The CDR3 is made up of 16 amino acids. CDR3 nucleotides: TGTGCCAGCAGCTTCCTACCACAGGGGAGAGGTGAAAAACTGTTTTTT. It translates to CASSFLPQGRGEKLFF.

This clone was counted a few times. J is TRBJ1-1 and V is TRBV5-1, with D unclear. Trimming removed 3 bases at V and 11 bases at J, with 14 bases between. Germline V gene lookup returns CDR1 SGHRS and CDR2 YFSETQ. The CDR3 extends over 12 amino acids. The DNA of the CDR3 is TGCGCCAGCAGCTCCACCGAGGGCTTGGCTTTCTTT. This encodes CASSSTEGLAFF.

The V call is TRBV19, the J call TRBJ2-6; the D is unclear. CDR3 length equals 13 residues. CDR1 is LNHDA and CDR2 is SQIVND in the germline V gene (reference sequence). Trimming removed 6 bases at V and 2 bases at J, with 5 bases between. The CDR3 loop reads CASREPGANVLTF. The CDR3 nucleotides read TGTGCCAGTAGGGAACCTGGGGCCAACGTCCTGACTTTC.

This chain joins TRBV19 and TRBJ2-4; D is unclear. The CDR3 totals 16 residues. Trimming removed 3 bases at V and 8 bases at J, with 20 bases between. Germline CDR1 is LNHDA and CDR2 is SQIVND (reference sequence). The CDR3 protein is CASSIRPARWWHIQYF. DNA for the CDR3: TGTGCCAGTAGTATCAGACCAGCCCGGTGGTGGCACATTCAGTACTTC.

This clone was detected only a few times. The V call is TRBV2, the J call TRBJ1-1, with 7 bases identical to TRBD1. Germline loops: CDR1 SNHLY, CDR2 FYNNEI. CDR3 length equals 10 residues. With V trimmed by 10 bases and J by 8 bases, 4 bases remained unmatched. The CDR3 is CANLQGEAFF. In nucleotides, the CDR3 is TGTGCCAACCTACAGGGGGAAGCTTTCTTT.

The rearrangement uses TRBV6-5 and TRBJ1-5; 9 nucleotides align to TRBD1. V trimming: 4 bases; J trimming: 1 base; junction bases outside the gene matches: 2. Germline assignment: CDR1 MNHEY and CDR2 SVGAGI. The CDR3 has 15 amino acids. This CDR3 is CASSSTGGSNQPQHF. The CDR3 nucleotides read TGTGCCAGCAGTTCGACAGGGGGGAGCAATCAGCCCCAGCATTTT.

The table lists this clone with a count of one. This rearrangement joins TRBV7-8 to TRBJ1-5, with 7 nucleotides matching TRBD1. In germline, CDR1 is SGHVS, CDR2 FQNEAQ. CDR3 size: 14 residues. With V trimmed by 5 bases and J by 7 bases, 8 bases remained unmatched. CDR3 sequence reads: CASSTDRVGQPQHF. The CDR3 nucleotides are TGTGCCAGCAGCACCGACAGGGTCGGCCAGCCCCAGCATTTT.

The rearrangement uses TRBV10-3 and TRBJ2-5; D is perhaps TRBD1 (6 bases). Trimming left V 11 bases short and J 5 bases short, with 15 bases between. CDR3 length: 12 residues. CDR1 and CDR2 from the germline V gene are ENHRY and SYGVKD. The CDR3 nucleotides are TGTGCCTCGGCACAGGGACACGAGACCCAGTACTTC. Its translation: CASAQGHETQYF.

The chain is built from TRBV6-6 and TRBJ2-7; perhaps TRBD2 as D (7 bases). This CDR3 is 13 amino acids long. V was clipped by 6 bases and J by 5 bases, with 14 bases between them. Germline values: CDR1 MNHNY, CDR2 SVGAGI (reference sequence). CDR3 protein: CASRGGGGNEQYF. The CDR3 nucleotides read TGTGCCAGCAGGGGGGGAGGGGGTAACGAGCAGTACTTC.

The chain couples TRBV27 to TRBJ2-7; no firm D call. The CDR3 is 13 amino acids. CDR1 is MNHEY and CDR2 is SMNVEV in the germline V gene (reference sequence). V was cut by 0 bases and J by 4 bases, with 7 bases left in between. CDR3 residues: CASSLSGGYEQYF. The CDR3 DNA reads TGTGCCAGCAGTTTATCGGGCGGTTACGAGCAGTACTTC.

A few counts support this clone. The CDR3 is CASSRSQDPDQPQHF. The CDR3 nucleotides are TGCGCCAGCAGCCGATCCCAGGATCCCGATCAGCCCCAGCATTTT. The chain links TRBV4-1 to TRBJ1-5; D gene ambiguous. This CDR3 spans 15 amino acids. Germline V gene sequence: CDR1 MGHRA, CDR2 YSYEKL. Trimming took 4 bases from V and 5 from J, leaving 15 bases between them.

This clone has at least ten counts. This chain connects TRBV29-1 to TRBJ1-2; TRBD1 might be the D (6 bases). The CDR3 spans 14 residues. Germline CDR1 is SQVTM and CDR2 is ANQGSEA. With 1 base removed from V and 7 bases from J, the gap between germline ends came to 16 bases. CDR3 DNA: TGCAGCGTTGAAGGGGACATTGTCGGCAGTGGCTACACCTTC. Amino acid sequence: CSVEGDIVGSGYTF.

The chain carries TRBV9 and TRBJ1-1; no definite D call. Germline values: CDR1 SGDLS, CDR2 YYNGEE. This CDR3 is built from 16 residues. V was pared by 3 bases and J by 3 bases, with 18 bases between. The chain's CDR3 is CASSDALSVLDTEAFF. The CDR3 nucleotides read TGTGCCAGCAGCGATGCCCTTTCTGTGTTGGACACTGAAGCTTTCTTT.

This clone has only a few counts. CDR3 residues: CASSLYRGNTEAFF. CDR3 DNA: TGTGCCAGTAGCCTATACAGGGGAAACACTGAAGCTTTCTTT. The chain couples TRBV19 to TRBJ1-1, with TRBD1 matching over 7 bases. CDR3 length equals 14 residues. CDR1 LNHDA and CDR2 SQIVND come from the germline V gene (reference sequence). The trim removed 6 bases at V and 2 bases at J, leaving 6 bases unmatched.

The V gene is TRBV29-1, the J gene TRBJ2-1; 7 nucleotides agree with TRBD2. The CDR3 runs to 15 residues. Germline V CDR1 and CDR2: SQVTM, ANQGSEA. The V gene end was trimmed by 2 bases and the J gene end by 7 bases; junction bases not matched to a gene: 11. CDR3 region: CSVESGDLAGNEQFF. CDR3 sequence (DNA): TGCAGCGTTGAAAGCGGGGACCTGGCGGGAAATGAGCAGTTCTTC.

The chain joins TRBV27 to TRBJ2-7; D may be TRBD1 (5 bases). V was clipped by 3 bases and J by 3 bases, with 12 bases between them. Germline V gene lookup returns CDR1 MNHEY and CDR2 SMNVEV (reference sequence). CDR3 size: 14 residues. The CDR3 DNA reads TGTGCCAGCAGTTTGGGGCCGCCCTACTACGAGCAGTACTTC. The encoded protein is CASSLGPPYYEQYF.

V and J are TRBV27 and TRBJ1-5; D might be TRBD1 (5 bases). The CDR3 runs to 13 residues. Germline V lookup: CDR1 MNHEY, CDR2 SMNVEV (reference sequence). V shed 11 bases and J shed 4 bases, with 15 bases lying between them. In DNA, the CDR3 is TGTGCCGCGGGGGGAGAGAGGAATCAGCCCCAGCATTTT. Protein: CAAGGERNQPQHF.

Notes on this clone: A read error may produce the germline difference seen at one junction end. This chain connects TRBV18 to TRBJ1-5; D is perhaps TRBD1 (6 bases). CDR3 length: 17 amino acids. Per germline, CDR1 KGHSH and CDR2 LQKENI. CDR3 sequence: CASSSTGGSVGNQPQHF. CDR3 coding DNA: TGTGCCAGCTCATCTACGGGGGGCTCCGTAGGCAATCAGCCCCAGCACTTT.

This chain uses TRBV9 with TRBJ2-7, with D possibly TRBD1 on 6 matching bases. In germline, CDR1 is SGDLS, CDR2 YYNGEE. There are 15 residues in the CDR3. Trimming cost V 0 bases and J 4 bases, with 14 bases left between them. CDR3 protein: CASSVVADSTYEQYF. In nucleotides, the CDR3 is TGTGCCAGCAGCGTAGTCGCGGACAGTACTTACGAGCAGTACTTC. Full variable domain (rest looked up from reference TRBV9 and TRBJ2-7): DSGVTQTPKHLITATGQRVTLRCSPRSGDLSVYWYQQSLDQGLQFLIQYYNGEERAKGNILERFSAQQFPDLHSELNLSSLELGDSALYFCASSVVADSTYEQYFGPGTRLTVT.

The rearrangement joins TRBV6-5 to TRBJ2-1; D call uncertain. Trimming stripped 2 bases from V and 2 bases from J, with 4 bases between. Germline assignment: CDR1 MNHEY and CDR2 SVGAGI. The CDR3 consists of 13 residues. The CDR3 reads CASSYRAYNEQFF. The CDR3 bases are TGTGCCAGCAGTTACAGGGCCTACAATGAGCAGTTCTTC.

This sequence joins TRBV5-1 and TRBJ1-2, with D perhaps TRBD1 (6 bases). V gave up 0 bases and J gave up 8 bases, with 14 bases separating them. Germline V gives CDR1 SGHRS, CDR2 YFSETQ. CDR3 length equals 14 residues. CDR3 sequence reads: CASSLEIRGAGYTF. In nucleotides, the CDR3 is TGCGCCAGCAGCTTGGAGATCAGGGGCGCCGGCTACACCTTC.

The chain is built from TRBV6-1 and TRBJ2-7; D could derive from TRBD1 or TRBD2 (6 bases each). Between the trimmed V and J ends, which lost 0 bases and 6 bases, there was a span of 12 bases. Germline values: CDR1 MNHNS, CDR2 SASEGT. The CDR3 sequence is 14 residues long. The CDR3, as DNA: TGTGCCAGCAGTGAAGCAAGCAGGGGACTCGAGCAGTACTTC. Translating it yields CASSEASRGLEQYF.

J is TRBJ2-7 and V is TRBV7-9; D gene ambiguous. V shed 3 bases and J shed 2 bases, with 2 bases lying between them. The CDR3 contains 11 residues. Germline assignment: CDR1 SEHNR and CDR2 FQNEAQ (reference sequence). CDR3: CASSLTYEQYF. CDR3 in DNA: TGTGCCAGCAGCTTGACCTACGAGCAGTACTTC.

This clone was seen only a few times. J is TRBJ1-2 and V is TRBV13, with 11 bases matching TRBD1. Germline CDR1 reads PRHDT; CDR2 reads FYEKMQ (reference sequence). The trim removed 4 bases at V and 9 bases at J, leaving 7 bases unmatched. The CDR3 runs 14 residues. CDR3 DNA sequence: TGTGCCAGCAGCTCTCCGGGACAGGGGGTTAGCTACACCTTC. The encoded protein is CASSSPGQGVSYTF.

The chain has TRBV7-4 and TRBJ2-2; D possibly corresponds to TRBD2 (5 bases). Between the trimmed V and J ends, which lost 5 bases and 5 bases, there was a span of 15 bases. Germline-derived CDR1 and CDR2 are SGHVT and SQSDAQ. This CDR3 is 15 amino acids long. CDR3 sequence reads: CASSPDGVQTGELFF. The CDR3 DNA is TGTGCCAGCAGCCCGGACGGGGTGCAAACCGGGGAGCTGTTTTTT.

The V and J genes are TRBV2 and TRBJ1-2; D perhaps matches TRBD1 (5 bases). The V end lost 2 bases, the J end lost 10 bases, and 11 bases lay between the germline ends. The CDR3 contains 12 residues. CDR1 is SNHLY and CDR2 is FYNNEI in the germline V gene. CDR3 sequence: CASSERQMIYTF. The CDR3 DNA is TGTGCCAGCAGTGAAAGACAGATGATCTACACCTTC.